The text below deals with one T cell receptor beta chain. Its antigen is as yet unknown. This entry belongs to a study of OX40 agonist ivuxolimab in advanced cancers. Study as a whole: Anti-PD-1, anti-PD-L1 or anti-CTLA-4 therapy given earlier was allowed, and approximately 40% had some.

From germline, CDR1 is SGDLS and CDR2 YYNGEE. The CDR3 spans 18 residues. The V segment lost 3 bases and the J segment 4 bases; nucleotides outside the gene matches: 7. Whole-study findings and limits: With doses of 0.1 to 3.0 mg/kg, CD4+ and CD8+ blood T cells had undergone clonal expansion by week 6. Among expanded peripheral T cells, antigen specificity went undetermined.

The repertoire was sequenced with immunoSEQ multiplex PCR; TCRdb's copy has only in-frame clones and lacks some. Of approximately 50,000 clones listed, around four fifths are singletons. This chain uses TRBV9 with TRBJ2-2; 15 bases map to TRBD2. The material was CD4+ or CD8+ T cells sorted from blood, obtained in a trial of the OX40 agonist ivuxolimab. The clonotype was recovered from an adult with an advanced solid tumor such as melanoma, head and neck, liver or kidney cancer. The DNA of the CDR3 is TGTGCCAGCAGCGCAGGACTAGCGGGGGGGCCCTTCACCGGGGAGCTGTTTTTT. Its translation is CASSAGLAGGPFTGELFF. The full variable domain, completed using reference TRBV9 and TRBJ2-2, is DSGVTQTPKHLITATGQRVTLRCSPRSGDLSVYWYQQSLDQGLQFLIQYYNGEERAKGNILERFSAQQFPDLHSELNLSSLELGDSALYFCASSAGLAGGPFTGELFFGEGSRLTVL.